These T cell receptor beta chains were read from a single sample in a study of radiation and T cells in renal cell carcinoma. Assay used: immunoSEQ multiplex PCR; TCRdb lists only in-frame clones, some missing. This table has 95,000 or so clones, roughly 90% appearing once. Specimen: blood, collected from a patient whose treatment included radiotherapy and nephrectomy. The source of these receptors is a middle-aged man with renal cell carcinoma. The conserved cysteine and the conserved F or W are not part of the CDR3 here. A D gene is named only where the DNA matches it firmly. Size values are once, few and many counts, or a class for expanded clones, and some rows have none.

J	V	D	size	CDR3
TRBJ1-2	TRBV7-5	-	-	ARSLPRQRGAYGYT
TRBJ2-7	TRBV7-6	TRBD2	-	ASSASSGSSYEQY
TRBJ1-5	TRBV28	-	-	ASSGGGWGNQPQH
TRBJ1-1	TRBV5-7	-	-	ASSLKGSLPLNTEAF
TRBJ2-3	TRBV10-1	TRBD1	-	ASKGTGPDTQY
TRBJ1-1	TRBV2	-	-	ASRGRRDTEAF
TRBJ2-5	TRBV2	TRBD1	-	ASRGTGGWETQY
TRBJ1-2	TRBV18	-	-	ASSGEDGRGGYT
TRBJ2-7	TRBV7-9	-	-	ASSFSTAHDEQY
TRBJ1-1	TRBV10-3	-	-	AISEWQGTEAF
TRBJ2-1	TRBV5-4	-	-	ASSRQFNNEQF
TRBJ1-1	TRBV5-1	-	-	ASSARDGTEAF
TRBJ2-4	TRBV7-9	-	-	ASSQRQGHIQY
TRBJ2-5	TRBV6-6	-	-	AGGGATQETQY
TRBJ2-7	TRBV4-3	TRBD2	once	ASSQDVLAGGLEQY
TRBJ2-7	TRBV5-1	-	few	ASSPRTLSYEQY
TRBJ2-3	TRBV5-1	-	-	ASSEGEGTDTQY
TRBJ2-5	TRBV2	-	-	ASSEQGEETQY
TRBJ2-7	TRBV6-5	TRBD1	-	ASSFSGTAVATGQY
TRBJ1-1	TRBV2	TRBD1	-	ASNYGQGNQNTEAF
TRBJ2-7	TRBV10-3	TRBD2	once	ASSYLGSGGVYEQY
TRBJ2-4	TRBV19	-	-	ASSPGARADIQY
TRBJ1-1	TRBV29-1	-	-	SVEDGWGAGDTEAF
TRBJ1-4	TRBV20-1	-	few	SARGVELF
TRBJ1-1	TRBV19	-	-	ASSTRGLNTEAF
TRBJ2-7	TRBV18	TRBD2	-	ASSPPTSGGYEQY
TRBJ1-2	TRBV28	-	-	ASSLTPTANYGYT